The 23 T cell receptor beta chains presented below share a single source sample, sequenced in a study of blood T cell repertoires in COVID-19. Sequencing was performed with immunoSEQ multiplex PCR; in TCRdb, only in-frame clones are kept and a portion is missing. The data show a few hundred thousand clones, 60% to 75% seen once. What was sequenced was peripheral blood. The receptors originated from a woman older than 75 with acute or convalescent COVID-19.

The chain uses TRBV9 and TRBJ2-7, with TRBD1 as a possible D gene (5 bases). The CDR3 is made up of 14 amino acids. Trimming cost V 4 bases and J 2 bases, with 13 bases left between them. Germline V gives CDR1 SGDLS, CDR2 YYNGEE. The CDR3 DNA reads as TGTGCCAGCAGCCCCCAGGGTAATCCCTACGAGCAGTACTTC. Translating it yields CASSPQGNPYEQYF.

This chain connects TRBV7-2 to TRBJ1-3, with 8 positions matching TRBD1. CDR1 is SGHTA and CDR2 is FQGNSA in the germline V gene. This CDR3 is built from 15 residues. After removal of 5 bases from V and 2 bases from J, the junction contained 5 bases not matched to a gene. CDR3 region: CASSIDRGPGNTIYF. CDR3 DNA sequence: TGTGCCAGCAGCATCGACAGGGGCCCTGGAAACACCATATATTTT.

CDR3 residues: CASSTGRLGVYNEQFF. The CDR3 DNA reads as TGTGCCAGTAGTACGGGTAGACTAGGGGTATACAATGAGCAGTTCTTC. The chain employs TRBV19 and TRBJ2-1; maybe TRBD2 (6 bases). CDR1 and CDR2 from the germline V gene are LNHDA and SQIVND (reference sequence). V lost 4 bases and J 4 bases, leaving 17 bases between the germline ends. This CDR3 contains 16 residues.

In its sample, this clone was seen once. CDR3 sequence (DNA): TGTGCCAGCAGTTTCGAGGGAATGTATGGCTACACCTTC. Protein: CASSFEGMYGYTF. The chain recombines TRBV12-3 or TRBV12-4 with TRBJ1-2; D not resolved. The CDR3 runs 13 residues. The V and J ends lost 3 bases and 5 bases respectively, with 10 bases between them.

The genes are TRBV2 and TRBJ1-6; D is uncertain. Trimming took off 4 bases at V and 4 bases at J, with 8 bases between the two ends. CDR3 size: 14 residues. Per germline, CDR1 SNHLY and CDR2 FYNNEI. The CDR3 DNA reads TGTGCCAGCAGTGGCTCGCAGTATAATTCACCCCTCCACTTT. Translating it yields CASSGSQYNSPLHF.

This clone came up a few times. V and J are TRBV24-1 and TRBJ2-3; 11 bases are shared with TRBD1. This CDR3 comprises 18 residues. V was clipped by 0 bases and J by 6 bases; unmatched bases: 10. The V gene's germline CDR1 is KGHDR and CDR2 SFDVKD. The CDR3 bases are TGTGCCACCAGTGATTTGGGGGACAGGGGGGCCCCCCAGGATACGCAGTATTTT. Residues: CATSDLGDRGAPQDTQYF.

The DNA for the CDR3 is TGTGCCAGCAGCCCAATGCACAGGGGCTCCTACGAGCAGTACTTC. As protein: CASSPMHRGSYEQYF. V usage is TRBV5-5 and J usage is TRBJ2-7; 7 positions match TRBD1. The V gene's germline CDR1 is SGHKS and CDR2 YYEKEE (reference sequence). The V segment lost 4 bases and the J segment 0 bases; nucleotides outside the gene matches: 7. The CDR3 is made up of 15 amino acids.

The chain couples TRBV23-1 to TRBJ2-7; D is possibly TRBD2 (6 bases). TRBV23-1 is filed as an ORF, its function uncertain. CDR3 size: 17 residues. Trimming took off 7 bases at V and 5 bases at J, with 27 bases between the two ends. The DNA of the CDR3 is TGCGCCAGCACCCCCCCCGGCCGGGACTCTGAGGGCCACGAGCAGTACTTC. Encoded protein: CASTPPGRDSEGHEQYF.

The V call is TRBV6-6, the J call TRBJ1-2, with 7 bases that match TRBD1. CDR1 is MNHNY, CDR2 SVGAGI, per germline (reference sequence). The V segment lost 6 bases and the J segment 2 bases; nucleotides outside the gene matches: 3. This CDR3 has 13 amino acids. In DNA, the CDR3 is TGTGCCAGCAGCCGGGGACAGAACTATGGCTACACCTTC. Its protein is CASSRGQNYGYTF.

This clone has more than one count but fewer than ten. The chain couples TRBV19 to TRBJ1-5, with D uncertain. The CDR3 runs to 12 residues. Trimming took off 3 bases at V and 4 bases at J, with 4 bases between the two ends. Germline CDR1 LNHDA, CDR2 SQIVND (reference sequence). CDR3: CASSIRNQPQHF. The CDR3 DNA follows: TGTGCCAGTAGTATTAGAAATCAGCCCCAGCATTTT.

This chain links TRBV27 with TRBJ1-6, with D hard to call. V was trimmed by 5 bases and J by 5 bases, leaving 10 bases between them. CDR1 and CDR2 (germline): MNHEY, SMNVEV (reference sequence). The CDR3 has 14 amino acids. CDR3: CASSTSGNNSPLHF. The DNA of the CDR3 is TGTGCCAGCAGTACCTCGGGGAATAATTCACCCCTCCACTTT.

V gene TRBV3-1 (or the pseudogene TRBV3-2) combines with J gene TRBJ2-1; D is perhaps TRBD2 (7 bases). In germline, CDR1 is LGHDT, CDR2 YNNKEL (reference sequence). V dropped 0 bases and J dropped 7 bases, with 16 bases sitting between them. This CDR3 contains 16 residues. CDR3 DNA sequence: TGTGCCAGCAGCCAAGATCGGGGAGGGGGTGTGAATGAGCAGTTCTTC. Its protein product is CASSQDRGGGVNEQFF.

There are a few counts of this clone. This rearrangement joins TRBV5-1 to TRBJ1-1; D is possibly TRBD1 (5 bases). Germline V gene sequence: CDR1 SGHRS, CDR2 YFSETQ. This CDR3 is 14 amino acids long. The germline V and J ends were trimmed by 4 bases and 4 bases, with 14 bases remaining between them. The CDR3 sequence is CASSSQGGATEAFF. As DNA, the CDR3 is TGCGCCAGCAGCAGCCAGGGAGGGGCCACTGAAGCTTTCTTT.

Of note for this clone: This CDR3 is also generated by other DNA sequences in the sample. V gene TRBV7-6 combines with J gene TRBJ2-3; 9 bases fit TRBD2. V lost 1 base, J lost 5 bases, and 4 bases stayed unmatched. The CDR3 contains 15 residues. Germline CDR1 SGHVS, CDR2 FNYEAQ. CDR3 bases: TGTGCCAGCAGCTTAGGCGGGGGGGCCCTAGATACGCAGTATTTT. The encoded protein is CASSLGGGALDTQYF.

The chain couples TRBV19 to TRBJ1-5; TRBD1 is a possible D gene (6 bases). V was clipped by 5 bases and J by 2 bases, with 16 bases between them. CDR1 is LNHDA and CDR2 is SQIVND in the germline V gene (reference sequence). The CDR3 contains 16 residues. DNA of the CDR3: TGTGCCAGTAGTGCCCGGGGGGGCGCGGGCAATCAGCCCCAGCATTTT. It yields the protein CASSARGGAGNQPQHF.

CDR3 bases: TGTGCCAGCAGCTTGCGGGGATACAATGAGCAGTTCTTC. It is translated as CASSLRGYNEQFF. The chain couples TRBV5-4 to TRBJ2-1; D is perhaps TRBD2 (5 bases). Trimming left V 1 base short and J 4 bases short, with 6 bases between. The germline gives CDR1 SGHNT, CDR2 YYREEE (reference sequence). The CDR3 is 13 amino acids.

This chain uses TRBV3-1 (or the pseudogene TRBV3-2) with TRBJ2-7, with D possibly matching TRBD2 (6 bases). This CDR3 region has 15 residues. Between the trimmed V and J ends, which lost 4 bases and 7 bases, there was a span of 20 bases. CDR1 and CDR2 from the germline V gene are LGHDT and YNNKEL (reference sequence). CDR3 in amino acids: CASSRGVGVPWEQYF. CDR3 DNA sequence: TGTGCCAGCAGCCGGGGGGTGGGAGTCCCGTGGGAGCAGTACTTC.

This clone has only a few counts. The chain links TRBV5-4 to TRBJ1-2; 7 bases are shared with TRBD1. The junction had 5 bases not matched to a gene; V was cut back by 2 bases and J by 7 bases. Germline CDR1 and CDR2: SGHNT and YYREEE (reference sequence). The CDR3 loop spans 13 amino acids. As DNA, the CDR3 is TGTGCCAGCAGCTTTACAGGGGAAACTGGCTACACCTTC. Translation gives CASSFTGETGYTF. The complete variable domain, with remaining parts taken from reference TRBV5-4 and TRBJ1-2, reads ETGVTQSPTHLIKTRGQQVTLRCSSQSGHNTVSWYQQALGQGPQFIFQYYREEENGRGNFPPRFSGLQFPNYSSELNVNALELDDSALYLCASSFTGETGYTFGSGTRLTVV.

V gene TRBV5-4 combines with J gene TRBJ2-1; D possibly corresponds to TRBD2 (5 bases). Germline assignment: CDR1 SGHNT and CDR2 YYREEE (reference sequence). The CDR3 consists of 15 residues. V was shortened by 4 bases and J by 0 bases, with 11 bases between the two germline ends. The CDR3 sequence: CASSTRASSYNEQFF. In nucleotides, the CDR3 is TGTGCCAGCAGCACGCGGGCTAGCTCCTACAATGAGCAGTTCTTC.

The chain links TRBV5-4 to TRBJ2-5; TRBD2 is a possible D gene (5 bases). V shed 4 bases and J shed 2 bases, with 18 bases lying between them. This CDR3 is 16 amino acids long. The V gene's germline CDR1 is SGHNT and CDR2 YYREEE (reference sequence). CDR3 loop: CASSTSPRDSQETQYF. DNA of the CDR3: TGTGCCAGCAGCACGAGCCCCCGGGATTCACAAGAGACCCAGTACTTC.

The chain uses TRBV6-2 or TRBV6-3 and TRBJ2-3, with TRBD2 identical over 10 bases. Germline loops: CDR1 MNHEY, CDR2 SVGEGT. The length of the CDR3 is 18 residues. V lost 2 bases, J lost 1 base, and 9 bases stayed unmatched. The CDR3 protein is CASSYSPGLATRTDTQYF. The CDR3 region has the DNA TGTGCCAGCAGTTACAGTCCGGGACTAGCGACCCGCACAGATACGCAGTATTTT.

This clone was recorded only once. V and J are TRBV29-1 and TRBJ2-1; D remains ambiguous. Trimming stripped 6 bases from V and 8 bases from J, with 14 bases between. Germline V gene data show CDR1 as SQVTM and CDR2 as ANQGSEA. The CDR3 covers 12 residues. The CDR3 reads CSVQTQSDEQFF. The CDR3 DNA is TGCAGCGTACAGACCCAGTCAGATGAGCAGTTCTTC.

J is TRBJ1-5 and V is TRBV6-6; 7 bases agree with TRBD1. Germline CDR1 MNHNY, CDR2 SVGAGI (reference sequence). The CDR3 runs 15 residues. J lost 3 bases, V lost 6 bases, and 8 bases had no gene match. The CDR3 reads CASSPSTGINQPQHF. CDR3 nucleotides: TGTGCCAGCAGCCCGTCGACAGGGATCAATCAGCCCCAGCATTTT.